This T cell receptor beta chain was identified during a study of T cells after yellow fever vaccination. Study overall: Preparation of the low-cell-number fractions used SMART-Seq v4 Ultra Low Input. Study-wide results and limits: Booster sampling recovered most clones from primary vaccination (roughly 97% CD4, roughly 88% CD8). A limited proportion of clonotypes was detected within both the CD4 and CD8 compartments.

In this sample, this clonotype turned up many times. Its specificity is not known. TCR cDNA, made by 5'RACE template switching, carried an added universal primer site and UMIs. From the 5' RACE reads, TCRdb called clonotypes with MiXCR, one entry per CDR3 protein. The data contain nearly 350,000 distinct CDR3 sequences, roughly 8% of them singletons. J lost 6 bases, V lost 2 bases, and 9 bases had no gene match. CDR3 length equals 15 residues. CDR1 and CDR2 from the germline V gene are GTSNPN and SVGIG (reference sequence). Sample: PBMCs, taken roughly 45 days after the first yellow fever vaccination. This TCR derives from a man younger than 35 who received the YFV17D yellow fever vaccine. J is TRBJ2-3 and V is TRBV30; the match to TRBD2 covers 9 bases. The CDR3 protein is CAWSTEAGGKDTQYF. CDR3 in DNA: TGTGCCTGGAGTACAGAAGCGGGGGGCAAGGATACGCAGTATTTT.